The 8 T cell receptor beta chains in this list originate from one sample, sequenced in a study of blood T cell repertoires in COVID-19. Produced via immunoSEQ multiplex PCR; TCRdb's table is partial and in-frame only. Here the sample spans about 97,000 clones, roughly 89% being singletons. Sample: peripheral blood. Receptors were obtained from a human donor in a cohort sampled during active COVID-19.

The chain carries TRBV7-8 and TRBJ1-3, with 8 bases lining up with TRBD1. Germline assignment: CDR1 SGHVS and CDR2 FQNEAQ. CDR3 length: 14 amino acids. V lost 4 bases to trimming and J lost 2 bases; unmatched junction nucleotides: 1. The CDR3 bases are TGTGCCAGCAGCTCCAGGGGGCCTGGAAACACCATATATTTT. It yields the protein CASSSRGPGNTIYF.

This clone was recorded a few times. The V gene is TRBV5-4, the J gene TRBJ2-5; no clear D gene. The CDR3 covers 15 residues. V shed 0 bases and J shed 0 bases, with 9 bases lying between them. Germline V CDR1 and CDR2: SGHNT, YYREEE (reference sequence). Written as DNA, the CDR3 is TGTGCCAGCAGCTTGGTGGGTCTAGACCAAGAGACCCAGTACTTC. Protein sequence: CASSLVGLDQETQYF.

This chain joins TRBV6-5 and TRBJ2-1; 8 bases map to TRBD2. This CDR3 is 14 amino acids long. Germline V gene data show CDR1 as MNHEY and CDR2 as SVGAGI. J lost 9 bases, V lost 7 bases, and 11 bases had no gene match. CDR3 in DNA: TGTGCCAGCACCCCGGGACTAGAATTTGGTGAGCAGTTCTTC. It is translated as CASTPGLEFGEQFF.

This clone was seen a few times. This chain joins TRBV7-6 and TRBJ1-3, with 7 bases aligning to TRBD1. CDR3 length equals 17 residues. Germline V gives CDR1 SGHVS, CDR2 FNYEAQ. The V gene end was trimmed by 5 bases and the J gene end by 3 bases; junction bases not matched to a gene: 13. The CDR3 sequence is CASSTPYRGVVGNTIYF. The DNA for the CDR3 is TGTGCCAGCAGCACGCCCTACAGGGGAGTGGTTGGAAACACCATATATTTT. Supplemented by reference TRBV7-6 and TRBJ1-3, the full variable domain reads GAGVSQSPRYKVTKRGQDVALRCDPISGHVSLYWYRQALGQGPEFLTYFNYEAQQDKSGLPNDRFSAERPEGSISTLTIQRTEQRDSAMYRCASSTPYRGVVGNTIYFGEGSWLTVV.

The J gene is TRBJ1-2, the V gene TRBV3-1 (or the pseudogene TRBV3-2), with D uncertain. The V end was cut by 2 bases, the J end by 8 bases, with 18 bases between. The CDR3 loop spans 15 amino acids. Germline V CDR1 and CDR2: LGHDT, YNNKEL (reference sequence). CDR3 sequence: CASSQSGTPEKGYTF. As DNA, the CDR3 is TGTGCCAGCAGCCAATCAGGAACACCAGAGAAGGGCTACACCTTC.

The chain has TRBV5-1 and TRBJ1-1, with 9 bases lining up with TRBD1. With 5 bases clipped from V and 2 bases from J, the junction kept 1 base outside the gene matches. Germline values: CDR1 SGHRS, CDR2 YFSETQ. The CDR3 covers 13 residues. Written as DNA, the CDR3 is TGCGCCAGCAGGGACAGGGGTAACACTGAAGCTTTCTTT. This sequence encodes CASRDRGNTEAFF.

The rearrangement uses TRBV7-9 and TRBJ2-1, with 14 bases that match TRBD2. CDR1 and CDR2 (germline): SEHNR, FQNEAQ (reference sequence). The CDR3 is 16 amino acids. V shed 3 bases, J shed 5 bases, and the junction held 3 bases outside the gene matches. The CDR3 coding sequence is TGTGCCAGCAGCTTTGGACTAGCGGGGGGTGACAATGAGCAGTTCTTC. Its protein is CASSFGLAGGDNEQFF.

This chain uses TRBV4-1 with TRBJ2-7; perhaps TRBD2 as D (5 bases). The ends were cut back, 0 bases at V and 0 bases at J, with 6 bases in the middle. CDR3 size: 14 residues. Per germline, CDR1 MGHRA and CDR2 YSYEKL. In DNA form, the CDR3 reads TGCGCCAGCAGCCAAGATCGGGGCTCCTACGAGCAGTACTTC. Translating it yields CASSQDRGSYEQYF.